The 21 T cell receptor beta chains below come from one sample, sequenced in a study of cytomegalovirus exposure and HLA in healthy donors (dated by TCRdb to 2016 to 2017). Library preparation employed the immunoSEQ multiplex PCR assay. For the multiplex PCR, a mixture combining 60 forward primers for TCR Vbeta segments and 13 reverse primers for TCR Jbeta segments was used. This immuneACCESS table, as held by TCRdb, lists in-frame sequences with V and J called but not all clones. Of the missing ones, under half trace to an unresolved V gene in checked studies; the others have no known cause. Recorded for this sample are about 120,000 clones; roughly 80% of them occurred a single time. The ten largest clones capture around 1.3% of the sample. The specimen was PBMCs. These TCRs come from a woman aged 30 to 39 in good health and CMV-seronegative.

The sample holds a few counts of this clone. The rearrangement joins TRBV5-8 to TRBJ2-4, with TRBD1 as a possible D gene (6 bases). The CDR3 spans 15 residues. V gave up 4 bases and J gave up 2 bases, with 13 bases separating them. Germline-derived CDR1 and CDR2 are SGHTS and YDEGEE. The CDR3 protein is CASSKGHGTKNIQYF. The CDR3 DNA reads as TGTGCCAGCAGCAAGGGACACGGCACCAAAAACATTCAGTACTTC. Variable domain in full (rest from reference TRBV5-8 and TRBJ2-4): EAGVTQSPTHLIKTRGQQATLRCSPISGHTSVYWYQQALGLGLQFLLWYDEGEERNRGNFPPRFSGRQFPNYSSELNVNALELEDSALYLCASSKGHGTKNIQYFGAGTRLSVL.

This clone was counted a few times. The chain combines TRBV6-6 with TRBJ2-3, with no clear D. Germline V lookup: CDR1 MNHNY, CDR2 SVGAGI (reference sequence). Trimming left V 5 bases short and J 6 bases short, with 9 bases between. CDR3 size: 12 residues. Here the CDR3 reads CASSEEDDTQYF. The CDR3 DNA follows: TGTGCCAGCAGTGAGGAAGACGATACGCAGTATTTT.

The rearrangement uses TRBV27 and TRBJ2-1, with 9 positions matching TRBD2. Germline V CDR1 and CDR2: MNHEY, SMNVEV (reference sequence). Germline trimming cut 4 bases from V and 8 bases from J; bases unmatched to any gene: 3. The CDR3 consists of 13 residues. The CDR3 nucleotides are TGTGCCAGCAGTTCCCTAGCGGGGCATGAGCAGTTCTTC. It codes for CASSSLAGHEQFF.

This rearrangement joins TRBV14 to TRBJ2-5; tentatively, D is TRBD2 (6 bases). The CDR3 runs 16 residues. V was cut by 3 bases and J by 5 bases, with 19 bases left in between. The germline V gene has CDR1 SGHDN and CDR2 FVKESK. CDR3 protein: CASSQRRTGGEETQYF. As DNA, the CDR3 is TGTGCCAGCAGCCAGCGGCGCACAGGAGGGGAGGAGACCCAGTACTTC.

This CDR3 is CASSPGTRIPYEQYF. The CDR3 DNA reads TGTGCCAGCAGCCCGGGGACTCGTATTCCCTACGAGCAGTACTTC. The chain uses TRBV7-2 and TRBJ2-7; tentative D call: TRBD2 (6 bases). Germline V gene lookup returns CDR1 SGHTA and CDR2 FQGNSA. Trimming removed 5 bases at V and 2 bases at J, with 16 bases between. The CDR3 has 15 amino acids.

The V call is TRBV11-2, the J call TRBJ2-3, with D tentatively TRBD2 (6 bases). The CDR3 length is 15 residues. V lost 6 bases and J 6 bases, leaving 19 bases between the germline ends. Germline CDR1 SGHAT, CDR2 FQNNGV. The CDR3 loop reads CASRNAGPILDTQYF. For the CDR3, the DNA is TGTGCCAGCAGAAATGCGGGACCTATCCTCGATACGCAGTATTTT.

The rearrangement uses TRBV5-1 and TRBJ1-1; the D gene is possibly TRBD1 (5 bases). This CDR3 spans 14 amino acids. The germline V gene has CDR1 SGHRS and CDR2 YFSETQ. V lost 2 bases to trimming and J lost 0 bases, with 8 bases between them. The CDR3 DNA reads TGCGCCAGCAGCTTCTGGGGCATGAACACTGAAGCTTTCTTT. Protein: CASSFWGMNTEAFF.

As concerns this clone: At one boundary the junction diverges from the germline segment, which might be a read error. The rearrangement uses TRBV30 and TRBJ1-5, with 11 bases matching TRBD1. The CDR3 loop spans 15 amino acids. Germline CDR1 reads GTSNPN; CDR2 reads SVGIG (reference sequence). This CDR3 reads CAWSEGQGGKQPQHF. The DNA for the CDR3 is TGTGCCTGGAGCGAGGGACAGGGGGGCAAACAGCCCCAGCATTTT.

A few counts support this clone. This sequence joins TRBV19 and TRBJ1-5; no reliable D call. Germline V lookup: CDR1 LNHDA, CDR2 SQIVND (reference sequence). The ends were cut back, 0 bases at V and 3 bases at J, with 6 bases in the middle. CDR3 length: 14 amino acids. The CDR3 coding sequence is TGTGCCAGTAGTATAGAAACACACAATCAGCCCCAGCATTTT. Amino acid sequence: CASSIETHNQPQHF.

V usage is TRBV19 and J usage is TRBJ1-1; D perhaps matches TRBD1 (5 bases). In germline, CDR1 is LNHDA, CDR2 SQIVND (reference sequence). The CDR3 contains 14 residues. Trimming stripped 8 bases from V and 4 bases from J, with 17 bases between. CDR3 protein: CASGSRMGGTEAFF. For the CDR3, the DNA is TGTGCCAGTGGATCTCGGATGGGGGGCACTGAAGCTTTCTTT.

Here the CDR3 reads CASSLVVGTGGYEQFF. The CDR3 DNA reads TGTGCCAGCAGCTTGGTTGTCGGGACAGGGGGCTATGAGCAGTTCTTC. The chain employs TRBV7-8 and TRBJ2-1; 12 bases fit TRBD1. V trimming: 3 bases; J trimming: 8 bases; junction bases outside the gene matches: 8. There are 16 residues in the CDR3. Germline CDR1 reads SGHVS; CDR2 reads FQNEAQ.

The CDR3 sequence: CASSPRGGQGAYEQYF. CDR3 nucleotide sequence: TGTGCCAGCAGCCCCAGAGGGGGACAGGGGGCTTACGAGCAGTACTTC. The V gene is TRBV9, the J gene TRBJ2-7, with TRBD1 matching over 12 bases. V trimming: 4 bases; J trimming: 4 bases; junction bases outside the gene matches: 9. CDR3 length: 16 residues. The germline CDR1 and CDR2 sequences are SGDLS and YYNGEE. Full variable domain (rest looked up from reference TRBV9 and TRBJ2-7): DSGVTQTPKHLITATGQRVTLRCSPRSGDLSVYWYQQSLDQGLQFLIQYYNGEERAKGNILERFSAQQFPDLHSELNLSSLELGDSALYFCASSPRGGQGAYEQYFGPGTRLTVT.

The CDR3 spells CASSIAGTGGRGKIEPQHF. CDR3 nucleotide sequence: TGTGCCAGTAGTATAGCCGGGACAGGGGGCCGAGGGAAGATAGAGCCCCAGCATTTT. V is TRBV19 and J is TRBJ1-5; 12 bases are shared with TRBD1. This CDR3 comprises 19 residues. In germline, CDR1 is LNHDA, CDR2 SQIVND (reference sequence). The V and J ends lost 1 base and 8 bases, in that order; junction bases with no gene match: 15.

The rearrangement joins TRBV21-1 to TRBJ2-2; the table's TRBD2 call for D was not verified on the DNA. TRBV21-1 counts as a pseudogene. CDR3 length equals 17 residues. CDR3 region: CASSKARAGRVTGELFF. The CDR3 DNA reads as TGTGCCAGCAGCAAAGCGCGGGCAGGCCGTGTCACCGGGGAGCTGTTTTTT.

Concerning this clone itself: A read error may produce the germline difference seen at one junction end. In the same sample, other DNA sequences code for this CDR3. V is TRBV2 and J is TRBJ1-1; D remains unclear. The CDR3 runs to 13 residues. The V gene's germline CDR1 is SNHLY and CDR2 FYNNEI. The CDR3 sequence is CASSVSGNTEAFF. In nucleotides, the CDR3 is TGTGCCAGCAGTGTGTCGGGGAACACTGAGGCTTTCTTT. Filled out from reference TRBV2 and TRBJ1-1, the complete variable domain reads EPEVTQTPSHQVTQMGQEVILRCVPISNHLYFYWYRQILGQKVEFLVSFYNNEISEKSEIFDDQFSVERPDGSNFTLKIRSTKLEDSAMYFCASSVSGNTEAFFGQGTRLTVV.

Note on this clone: At one end the junction does not follow the germline gene, possibly because of a read error. Other DNA sequences in this sample translate to the same CDR3. The J gene is TRBJ2-1, the V gene TRBV30; TRBD1 is a possible D gene (7 bases). This CDR3 region has 18 residues. Germline CDR1 and CDR2: GTSNPN and SVGIG (reference sequence). The CDR3 spells CAWRATGQEIFSYNEQFF. For the CDR3, the DNA is TGCGCCTGGAGGGCAACAGGACAGGAGATATTCTCCTACAATGAGCAGTTCTTC.

The chain joins TRBV2 to TRBJ2-7, with 7 nucleotides matching TRBD1. The junction had 18 bases not matched to a gene; V was cut back by 8 bases and J by 2 bases. This CDR3 contains 17 residues. CDR1 SNHLY and CDR2 FYNNEI come from the germline V gene. The CDR3 region is CASWGTETGTAPYEQYF. The CDR3 DNA is TGTGCCAGCTGGGGAACGGAAACCGGGACAGCCCCCTACGAGCAGTACTTC. Supplemented by reference TRBV2 and TRBJ2-7, the full variable domain reads EPEVTQTPSHQVTQMGQEVILRCVPISNHLYFYWYRQILGQKVEFLVSFYNNEISEKSEIFDDQFSVERPDGSNFTLKIRSTKLEDSAMYFCASWGTETGTAPYEQYFGPGTRLTVT.

This clone occurred a few times. Written as DNA, the CDR3 is TGTGCCAGTAGTATTCGCGCACAGGGCTCACCCTCTGGGGCCAACGTCCTGACTTTC. Amino acids: CASSIRAQGSPSGANVLTF. The J gene is TRBJ2-6, the V gene TRBV19, with TRBD1 as a possible D gene (6 bases). The germline V gene has CDR1 LNHDA and CDR2 SQIVND (reference sequence). V was shortened by 3 bases and J by 0 bases, with 18 bases between the two germline ends. The CDR3 spans 19 residues.

In this sample, this clone turned up a few times. CDR3 in DNA: TGTGCCAGCAGCCAAGCGGGGGGGCTGAATGAGCAGTTCTTC. It is translated as CASSQAGGLNEQFF. This rearrangement joins TRBV14 to TRBJ2-1, with 8 bases lining up with TRBD2. The trim removed 1 base at V and 7 bases at J, leaving 3 bases unmatched. The CDR3 is 14 amino acids. Germline CDR1 and CDR2: SGHDN and FVKESK.

The chain recombines TRBV5-8 with TRBJ2-3; 11 nucleotides match TRBD1. J was trimmed by 9 bases and V by 3 bases; bases with no gene match: 9. This CDR3 spans 15 amino acids. Germline-derived CDR1 and CDR2 are SGHTS and YDEGEE. The CDR3 protein is CASSWAGTGGTTQYF. The CDR3 DNA sequence: TGTGCCAGCAGCTGGGCCGGGACAGGGGGGACGACGCAGTATTTT.

The chain combines TRBV6-6 with TRBJ1-5; a weak D match, TRBD1 (6 bases). The V and J ends lost 6 bases and 0 bases respectively, with 12 bases between them. CDR1 is MNHNY, CDR2 SVGAGI, per germline (reference sequence). The CDR3 extends over 15 amino acids. The DNA of the CDR3 is TGTGCCAGCAGGGACGACAGGTATAGCAATCAGCCCCAGCATTTT. Protein product: CASRDDRYSNQPQHF.